Below, one T cell receptor (beta chain) is given with its context. Amplified TCR beta CDR3 regions were obtained using RNA transcripts as template. A first-round RT-PCR used HTBI primers, followed by a second-round multiplex PCR. TCRdb processed the multiplex PCR reads anew with MiXCR; each CDR3 protein has one entry. The table shows under 350,000 distinct CDR3 sequences, with about 17% occurring only once. This sample was included in a study of Graves' ophthalmopathy and Graves' hyperthyroidism. V shed 5 bases, J shed 6 bases, and the junction held 9 bases outside the gene matches. The CDR3 is 14 amino acids. The germline CDR1 and CDR2 sequences are SGHVS and FQNEAQ.

The sequencing input was peripheral blood. V gene TRBV7-8 combines with J gene TRBJ2-7; TRBD2 matches 8 bases. This TCR was sampled from an adult man with Graves' ophthalmopathy. CDR3 sequence: CASSATSGSGEQYF. CDR3 in DNA: TGTGCCAGCAGCGCCACGAGCGGGAGTGGCGAGCAGTACTTC.